Presented here are 24 T cell receptor beta chains from one specimen sequenced in a study of blood T cell repertoires in COVID-19. The assay was immunoSEQ multiplex PCR, and TCRdb's table has in-frame clones only and misses some. The data contain under 200,000 clones, 82% of them singletons. The sample taken for sequencing was PBMCs or T cells enriched from blood (not recorded which). The origin of the receptors is a woman aged 60 to 75 with acute COVID-19.

This chain joins TRBV4-3 and TRBJ2-2, with D possibly being TRBD2 (7 bases). There are 18 residues in the CDR3. CDR1 is LGHNA and CDR2 is YSLEER in the germline V gene. Trimming left V 4 bases short and J 4 bases short, with 22 bases between. In DNA, the CDR3 is TGCGCCAGCAGCCGTAGCAGAGGGGGGGGCGGACTCACCGGGGAGCTGTTTTTT. Translation: CASSRSRGGGGLTGELFF.

The sample holds one count of this clone. The chain joins TRBV4-3 to TRBJ1-5; D gene ambiguous. Germline V gene lookup returns CDR1 LGHNA and CDR2 YSLEER. V gave up 0 bases and J gave up 12 bases, with 12 bases separating them. The CDR3 spans 13 residues. The CDR3 region is CASSQDREQVQHF. The CDR3 DNA is TGCGCCAGCAGCCAAGATAGGGAGCAGGTCCAGCATTTT.

This chain joins TRBV7-2 and TRBJ1-4; 11 nucleotides line up with TRBD1. The CDR3 runs 17 residues. Germline V gene sequence: CDR1 SGHTA, CDR2 FQGNSA. Unmatched junction bases numbered 5, after V lost 2 bases and J lost 3 bases. CDR3 nucleotide sequence: TGTGCCAGCAGCTTACTGAGGGGACAGGGGGCTAATGAAAAACTGTTTTTT. Protein: CASSLLRGQGANEKLFF. Full variable domain (missing parts from reference TRBV7-2 and TRBJ1-4): GAGVSQSPSNKVTEKGKDVELRCDPISGHTALYWYRQSLGQGLEFLIYFQGNSAPDKSGLPSDRFSAERTGGSVSTLTIQRTQQEDSAVYLCASSLLRGQGANEKLFFGSGTQLSVL.

The V and J genes are TRBV24-1 and TRBJ2-3; 11 bases line up with TRBD1. The germline V gene encodes CDR1 KGHDR and CDR2 SFDVKD. The V gene end was trimmed by 3 bases and the J gene end by 3 bases; junction bases not matched to a gene: 1. The CDR3 has 15 amino acids. CDR3 DNA: TGTGCCACCAGTGATGGACAGGGGGCAACAGATACGCAGTATTTT. It codes for CATSDGQGATDTQYF.

The chain joins TRBV3-1 (or the pseudogene TRBV3-2) to TRBJ1-6; 10 bases map to TRBD1. V lost 4 bases and J lost 11; bases outside the gene matches: 8. Per the germline V gene, CDR1 is LGHDT and CDR2 is YNNKEL (reference sequence). This CDR3 spans 15 amino acids. CDR3 in amino acids: CASSPSGQGSPPLHF. The CDR3 DNA sequence: TGTGCCAGCAGCCCTTCGGGACAGGGGAGCCCACCCCTCCACTTT.

Points on this clone: An end of the junction does not agree with germline; a read error may underlie this. The chain uses TRBV20-1 and TRBJ1-2, with 7 bases fitting TRBD1. This CDR3 spans 9 amino acids. Germline V gene lookup returns CDR1 DFQATT and CDR2 SNEGSKA (reference sequence). The CDR3 DNA reads TGCAGTGCTAGTTTGGGACAGATCTTC. Translation gives CSASLGQIF.

The chain has TRBV11-2 and TRBJ2-5; D unresolved. V was shortened by 1 base and J by 5 bases, with 8 bases between the two germline ends. Germline lookup yields CDR1 SGHAT and CDR2 FQNNGV. There are 13 residues in the CDR3. The CDR3 nucleotides read TGTGCCAGCAGCTTAGGTCGGCGGGAGACCCAGTACTTC. It specifies CASSLGRRETQYF.

The chain is built from TRBV19 and TRBJ2-3; TRBD2 aligns across 10 bases. CDR1 is LNHDA, CDR2 SQIVND, per germline (reference sequence). This CDR3 is 15 amino acids long. With V trimmed by 5 bases and J by 1 base, 3 bases remained unmatched. The CDR3 is CASSPGLAGTDTQYF. CDR3 in DNA: TGTGCCAGTAGTCCTGGACTAGCGGGCACAGATACGCAGTATTTT.

This clone appeared once. The chain is built from TRBV6-4 and TRBJ2-2; D is unclear. This CDR3 has 16 residues. Germline CDR1 reads MRHNA; CDR2 reads SNTAGT. V lost 1 base, J lost 8 bases, and 17 bases lay in between. The CDR3 loop is CASSDLSPPEAGELFF. The CDR3 DNA reads TGTGCCAGCAGTGACTTAAGTCCCCCTGAGGCGGGGGAGCTGTTTTTT.

The chain combines TRBV7-6 with TRBJ2-7; D is perhaps TRBD2 (5 bases). V was pared by 5 bases and J by 6 bases, with 17 bases between. The CDR3 has 14 residues. Germline lookup yields CDR1 SGHVS and CDR2 FNYEAQ. The CDR3 sequence is CASSPKEVGSEQYF. CDR3 in DNA: TGTGCCAGCAGCCCCAAGGAAGTGGGGAGCGAGCAGTACTTC.

The CDR3 protein is CASSRTRSFTYEQYF. The CDR3 DNA reads as TGTGCCAGTAGTAGGACTAGATCATTCACCTACGAGCAGTACTTC. The V and J genes are TRBV19 and TRBJ2-7; the match to TRBD2 covers 7 bases. The ends lost 4 bases at V and 2 bases at J; junction bases unmatched: 8. The CDR3 consists of 15 residues. Germline lookup yields CDR1 LNHDA and CDR2 SQIVND (reference sequence).

The V and J genes are TRBV28 and TRBJ1-1; perhaps TRBD1 as D (5 bases). The germline V gene encodes CDR1 MDHEN and CDR2 SYDVKM. Deletions cut 5 bases from V and 7 bases from J, with 20 bases between. CDR3 length: 15 amino acids. The CDR3 nucleotides are TGTGCCAGCAGTACCGGAGGGGACCAAGCTCTTGAAGCTTTCTTT. Residues: CASSTGGDQALEAFF.

V and J are TRBV30 and TRBJ1-1; tentatively, D is TRBD1 (5 bases). From germline, CDR1 is GTSNPN and CDR2 SVGIG (reference sequence). This CDR3 has 12 residues. V lost 4 bases to trimming and J lost 5 bases, with 11 bases between them. CDR3 protein: CAWTEGLTEAFF. Written as DNA, the CDR3 is TGTGCCTGGACCGAGGGACTGACTGAAGCTTTCTTT.

The chain is built from TRBV11-2 and TRBJ1-3; D is unclear. CDR1 is SGHAT, CDR2 FQNNGV, per germline. V lost 3 bases to trimming and J lost 0 bases, with 6 bases between them. CDR3 length equals 14 residues. In DNA, the CDR3 is TGTGCCAGCAGCTTCGGGGACTCTGGAAACACCATATATTTT. Translation gives CASSFGDSGNTIYF.

This clone was detected a few times. The chain is built from TRBV10-3 and TRBJ1-1; D may be TRBD1 (5 bases). Germline V gene lookup returns CDR1 ENHRY and CDR2 SYGVKD. V was shortened by 5 bases and J by 6 bases, with 13 bases between the two germline ends. The CDR3 consists of 13 residues. In DNA form, the CDR3 reads TGTGCCATCAGTCCCGGCGGGGGGTCTGAAGCTTTCTTT. Protein: CAISPGGGSEAFF.

The J gene is TRBJ1-4, the V gene TRBV4-3; 9 positions match TRBD1. Germline loops: CDR1 LGHNA, CDR2 YSLEER. V lost 0 bases, J lost 8 bases, and 13 bases stayed unmatched. The length of the CDR3 is 18 residues. DNA for the CDR3: TGCGCCAGCAGCCAAGATTGGGCCCGGACAGGGGAAGGGGAAAAACTGTTTTTT. The encoded protein is CASSQDWARTGEGEKLFF.

This clone was counted only a few times. The genes are TRBV5-1 and TRBJ2-1; 7 bases line up with TRBD2. CDR3 length: 18 amino acids. The germline gives CDR1 SGHRS, CDR2 YFSETQ. The J segment lost 2 bases and the V segment lost 0 bases, leaving 11 bases of the junction unmatched. The CDR3 protein is CASSLARVASGAYNEQFF. The CDR3 DNA sequence: TGCGCCAGCAGCTTGGCCCGGGTTGCTAGCGGAGCCTACAATGAGCAGTTCTTC.

The chain's CDR3 is CASSQSFSGTRGDTQYF. The CDR3 DNA sequence: TGTGCCAGCAGCCAAAGCTTCTCAGGGACAAGGGGAGATACGCAGTATTTT. The chain uses TRBV3-1 (or the pseudogene TRBV3-2) and TRBJ2-3, with D maybe TRBD1 (6 bases). The CDR3 runs to 17 residues. Germline V gives CDR1 LGHDT, CDR2 YNNKEL (reference sequence). V lost 2 bases and J 5 bases, leaving 20 bases between the germline ends.

The table lists this clone with a count of one. The chain joins TRBV19 to TRBJ1-3; D uncertain. The germline V gene has CDR1 LNHDA and CDR2 SQIVND (reference sequence). V was cut by 11 bases and J by 0 bases, with 11 bases left in between. The CDR3 has 13 residues. The CDR3 loop is CAAMHLSGNTIYF. The DNA of the CDR3 is TGTGCCGCGATGCACCTCTCTGGAAACACCATATATTTT.

This sequence joins TRBV20-1 and TRBJ2-5; D call uncertain. Germline CDR1 is DFQATT and CDR2 is SNEGSKA (reference sequence). Deletions cut 5 bases from V and 2 bases from J, with 6 bases between. The CDR3 covers 11 residues. Written as DNA, the CDR3 is TGCAGTGCTCGGTCACAAGAGACCCAGTACTTC. The encoded protein is CSARSQETQYF.

V is TRBV6-5 and J is TRBJ2-1; maybe TRBD2 (6 bases). The CDR3 covers 15 residues. V was shortened by 0 bases and J by 2 bases, with 8 bases between the two germline ends. Germline CDR1 reads MNHEY; CDR2 reads SVGAGI. The CDR3 reads CASSYSWEAYNEQFF. The CDR3 DNA is TGTGCCAGCAGTTACTCGTGGGAGGCCTACAATGAGCAGTTCTTC.

The chain recombines TRBV7-2 with TRBJ1-5; weak D call: TRBD1 (5 bases). This CDR3 has 14 residues. Germline lookup yields CDR1 SGHTA and CDR2 FQGNSA. V lost 5 bases and J lost 8, with 16 bases in between. CDR3 residues: CASSIIGAIEPQHF. CDR3 sequence (DNA): TGTGCCAGCAGCATAATAGGGGCAATCGAGCCCCAGCATTTT.

CDR3 residues: CASSVERLAGSYEQYF. In DNA, the CDR3 is TGTGCCAGCAGCGTAGAAAGACTAGCGGGATCCTACGAGCAGTACTTC. This rearrangement joins TRBV9 to TRBJ2-7; TRBD2 agrees at 11 bases. V shed 0 bases, J shed 1 base, and the junction held 3 bases outside the gene matches. CDR1 SGDLS and CDR2 YYNGEE come from the germline V gene. This CDR3 is 16 amino acids long.

V usage is TRBV18 and J usage is TRBJ2-2, with D hard to call. V lost 6 bases, J lost 5 bases, and 13 bases lay in between. This CDR3 is built from 14 residues. Germline CDR1 is KGHSH and CDR2 is LQKENI. CDR3: CASSLTSGTGELFF. CDR3 bases: TGTGCCAGCTCTCTTACGTCCGGGACCGGGGAGCTGTTTTTT.